This T cell receptor (beta chain) was found in a study of OX40 agonist ivuxolimab in advanced cancers. About the study: Dose-escalation patients' cancers were hepatocellular carcinoma, melanoma, renal cell or head and neck cancer.

CDR1 is SGHRS and CDR2 is YFSETQ in the germline V gene. The CDR3 extends over 13 amino acids. V lost 1 base, J lost 2 bases, and 7 bases lay in between. Patients with autoimmune history or systemic immunosuppression were excluded. Comment on this clone: Its antigen is undetermined.

Repertoires were generated with immunoSEQ multiplex PCR, while TCRdb's copy carries only in-frame clones and drops some. The sample shows around 48,000 clones, approximately 83% of them seen only once. Whole-study findings and limits: Individuals who were partial responders at 0.1-3.0 mg/kg had clonal expansion that ranked among the lowest. A proportion of nonresponders additionally exhibited low normalized T-cell clonal expansion.

This chain joins TRBV5-1 and TRBJ2-7; the D gene is possibly TRBD2 (6 bases). This receptor was identified in an adult with an advanced solid tumor such as melanoma, head and neck, liver or kidney cancer. Sequencing was performed on CD4+ or CD8+ T cells sorted from blood, taken in a trial of the OX40 agonist ivuxolimab. The CDR3 coding sequence is TGCGCCAGCAGCTTGCCGGGGGCCTACGAGCAGTACTTC. This gives the protein CASSLPGAYEQYF.